This T cell receptor (beta chain) was captured by sequencing in a study of blood T cells in healthy people across ages (dated by TCRdb to between 2015 and 2016). At the level of the whole study: In model experiments, template switching captured roughly one uniquely barcoded TCR beta cDNA molecule for every two T cells. The study analyzed two additional independent replicas of 1 million unique cDNA reads from the same blood draw for two donors, one aged 18 to 30 and one aged 80 or older. The donors were split into four age groups: young (average around 15 years), middle-aged (39), aged (about 56) and long-lived (approximately 89). Donors of different ages were randomly distributed across sequencing lanes to avoid experimental bias. Using deep sequencing normalized with unique cDNA molecular identifiers, the study measured how TCR beta repertoire diversity changes with age.

This clonotype was seen only a few times. Its cognate antigen has yet to be identified. One base away there is no much larger clone; base qualities are not given. The 40 or so donors, aged about 6 to 95 years, were systemically healthy Caucasian individuals from Russia. Around 10 milliliters of peripheral blood were collected from each donor into EDTA-treated Vacutainer tubes. Ficoll-Paque density-gradient centrifugation was used to isolate PBMCs, with at least 6 million obtained per sample. Trizol reagent was used to extract total RNA from PBMCs, with at least 6 micrograms per sample. For every donor, an aliquot of PBMCs went through flow cytometry to measure the percentages of naive CD45RAhigh/CD27high T cells. The method behind the library was 5' RACE. The sequencing machine was an Illumina HiSeq 2500. The second PCR ran for about 6 to 12 cycles and used a J-beta primer mix along with a sample-barcoded 5' primer. A unique molecular identifier was introduced onto each TCR beta cDNA molecule by a template-switch 5' adaptor carrying 12 random nucleotides. At least 2.5 million CDR3-containing paired-end reads were obtained from each sample. The Mint cDNA synthesis kit, primed by a TRBC-specific oligonucleotide, was used to synthesize first-strand cDNA from all RNA. Following uracil-DNA glycosylase treatment, a first 18-cycle PCR with universal primers M1SS and BC2_uni_R was performed on all cDNA. Regarding the original processing steps: For normalization, 1 million high-quality reads, each with a distinct molecular identifier, were randomly selected from each sample. Instead of being binned into consensus sequences, reads that shared molecular identifiers were thrown out. MiTCR, set to a Q25 quality threshold and the strictest error-elimination algorithm, was used for CDR3 identification, clonotype clustering and error correction. A nonparametric unseen species model with Euler transformation was used to estimate lower-bound total TCR beta diversity. TCRdb reanalyzed the raw reads on its own, using fastp at Q25 for trimming and MiXCR for clone calling, and kept in-frame beta chains. CDR3 protein sequences are deduplicated, and each keeps its most common genes and DNA. In this record, the V and J calls reflect TCRdb's handling and not the investigators' own analysis. This sample gives about a million distinct CDR3 sequences in total; around two fifths of them show up just once. The top ten hold about 12% of the sample.

Overall study outcomes, separate from this receptor: Donor CMV infection status was unknown, potentially confounding age-related changes in expanded clonotypes. The percentage of naive T cells measured by flow cytometry correlated strongly with observed TCR beta diversity. Compared with the aged group, more naive CD4+ T cells, fewer expanded clones and increased TCR diversity were shown by the long-lived group, suggesting age selection. Total diversity estimates from one million sequenced T cells were considered lower bounds and underestimates. Since profiling was done on bulk unsorted PBMCs, naive and antigen-experienced compartments could not be conclusively compared. As age increased, observed TCR beta diversity per million T cells dropped in a roughly linear way, and a significant reduction was already evident by age 40.

Spanning cysteine to phenylalanine, the CDR3 consists of 18 amino acids. The kept DNA is CDR3 alone, 54 bases in frame from the first base. The germline V gene provides CDR1 MGHRA and CDR2 YSYEKL. V is pruned by 5 bases and J by 0 bases, leaving 7 bases of the junction without a gene match. The receptor chain draws on TRBV4-1 and TRBJ2-3; the central 14 bases match TRBD2. The sequencing sample was made of blood. This sequence originates from a man between 18 and 35 years old in good health. CDR3 reads: CASSLGLAGGLSTDTQYF. The DNA reads as follows: TGCGCCAGCAGCTTAGGACTAGCGGGGGGCTTAAGCACAGATACGCAGTATTTT.